This TCR beta chain was profiled in a study of cytomegalovirus exposure and HLA in healthy donors. About the research overall: The 120 validation repertoires, a later analysis reported, used the same platform as the roughly 650 repertoires from the first cohort. Study-wide results and caveats: Through in vitro validation, three CMV-associated chains were shown to be specific for CMV antigens. According to the study, roughly 180 TCR beta chains were cytomegalovirus-associated. Generally TCR sequences proved uncommon, though certain public TCRs appeared in numerous donors.

Details on this clone: Its target is unknown.

Clones were sequenced by immunoSEQ multiplex PCR, and TCRdb holds only the in-frame ones, with some missing. Of 100,000 to 150,000 clones in the sample, about nine tenths were seen once. The sample was PBMCs. The origin of this receptor is a woman aged 18-29 years in good health and CMV-seronegative.

Here the CDR3 reads CAWSAGTGKNEQYF. DNA of the CDR3: TGTGCCTGGAGCGCCGGGACAGGGAAAAACGAGCAGTACTTC. This chain uses TRBV30 with TRBJ2-7; TRBD1 agrees at 9 bases. CDR1 and CDR2 from the germline V gene are GTSNPN and SVGIG (reference sequence). With 3 bases clipped from V and 5 bases from J, the junction kept 8 bases outside the gene matches. CDR3 length equals 14 residues.